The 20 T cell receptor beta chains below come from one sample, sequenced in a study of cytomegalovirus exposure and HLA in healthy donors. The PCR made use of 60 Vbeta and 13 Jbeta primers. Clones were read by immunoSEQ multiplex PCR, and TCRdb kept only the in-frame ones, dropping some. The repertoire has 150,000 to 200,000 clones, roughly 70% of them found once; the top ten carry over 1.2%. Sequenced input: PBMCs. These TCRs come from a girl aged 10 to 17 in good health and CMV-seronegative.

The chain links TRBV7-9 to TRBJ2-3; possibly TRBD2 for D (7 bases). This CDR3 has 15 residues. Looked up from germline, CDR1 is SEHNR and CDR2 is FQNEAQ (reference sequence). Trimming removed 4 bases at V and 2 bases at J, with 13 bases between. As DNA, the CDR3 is TGTGCCAGCAGCTGGGTAGGGGGGGTCACAGATACGCAGTATTTT. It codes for CASSWVGGVTDTQYF.

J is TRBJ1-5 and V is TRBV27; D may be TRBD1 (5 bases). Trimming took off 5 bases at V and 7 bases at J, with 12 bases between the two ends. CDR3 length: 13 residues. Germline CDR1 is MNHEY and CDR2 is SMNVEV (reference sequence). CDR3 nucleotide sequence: TGTGCCAGCAGTCGCGGGGGAGCGCAGCCCCAGCATTTT. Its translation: CASSRGGAQPQHF.

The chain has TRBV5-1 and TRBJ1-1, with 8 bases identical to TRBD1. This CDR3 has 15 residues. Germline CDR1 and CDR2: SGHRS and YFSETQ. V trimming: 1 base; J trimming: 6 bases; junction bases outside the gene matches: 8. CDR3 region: CASSLLGRGRAEAFF. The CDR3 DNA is TGCGCCAGCAGCTTGTTAGGCAGGGGGCGGGCTGAAGCTTTCTTT.

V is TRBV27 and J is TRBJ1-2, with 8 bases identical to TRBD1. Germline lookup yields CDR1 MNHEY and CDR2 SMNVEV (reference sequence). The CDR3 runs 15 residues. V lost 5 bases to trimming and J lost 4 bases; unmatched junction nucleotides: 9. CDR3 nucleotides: TGTGCCAGCAGTCCCGGGACAGGACTGGCCTATGGCTACACCTTC. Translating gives CASSPGTGLAYGYTF.

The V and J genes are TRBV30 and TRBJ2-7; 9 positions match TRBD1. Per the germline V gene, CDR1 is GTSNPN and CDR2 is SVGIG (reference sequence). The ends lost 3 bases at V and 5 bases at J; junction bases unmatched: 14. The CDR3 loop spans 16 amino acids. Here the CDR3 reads CAWRGQPGQGSHEQYF. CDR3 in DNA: TGTGCCTGGAGAGGACAGCCGGGACAGGGATCTCACGAGCAGTACTTC.

The CDR3 bases are TGTGCCAGCAGACCGGACAGGGGTTACGAGCAGTACTTC. Encoded protein: CASRPDRGYEQYF. The gene calls are TRBV5-4 and TRBJ2-7; 9 nucleotides align to TRBD1. This CDR3 has 13 amino acids. The V gene end was trimmed by 5 bases and the J gene end by 4 bases; junction bases not matched to a gene: 4. The germline V gene encodes CDR1 SGHNT and CDR2 YYREEE (reference sequence).

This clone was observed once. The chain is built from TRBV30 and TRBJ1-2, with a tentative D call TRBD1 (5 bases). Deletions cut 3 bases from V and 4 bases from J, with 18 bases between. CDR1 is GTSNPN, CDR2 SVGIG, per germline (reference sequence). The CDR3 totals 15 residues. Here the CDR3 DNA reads TGTGCCTGGAGGGGGCTCGGGGGTGTCGGCTATGGCTACACCTTC. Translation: CAWRGLGGVGYGYTF.

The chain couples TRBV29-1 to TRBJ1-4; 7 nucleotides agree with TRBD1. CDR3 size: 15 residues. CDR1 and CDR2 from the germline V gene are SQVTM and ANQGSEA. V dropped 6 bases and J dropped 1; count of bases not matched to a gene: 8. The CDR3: CSVRRQGGTNEKLFF. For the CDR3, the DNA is TGCAGCGTGCGCCGACAGGGAGGAACTAATGAAAAACTGTTTTTT. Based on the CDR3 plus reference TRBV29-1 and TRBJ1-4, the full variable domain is SAVISQKPSRDICQRGTSLTIQCQVDSQVTMMFWYRQQPGQSLTLIATANQGSEATYESGFVIDKFPISRPNLTFSTLTVSNMSPEDSSIYLCSVRRQGGTNEKLFFGSGTQLSVL.

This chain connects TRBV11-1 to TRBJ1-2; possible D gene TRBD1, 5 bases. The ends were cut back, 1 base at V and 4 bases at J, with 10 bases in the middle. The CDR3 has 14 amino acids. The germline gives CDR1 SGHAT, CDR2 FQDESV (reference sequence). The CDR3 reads CASSLGQTSYGYTF. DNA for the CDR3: TGTGCCAGCAGCTTAGGACAGACCAGCTATGGCTACACCTTC.

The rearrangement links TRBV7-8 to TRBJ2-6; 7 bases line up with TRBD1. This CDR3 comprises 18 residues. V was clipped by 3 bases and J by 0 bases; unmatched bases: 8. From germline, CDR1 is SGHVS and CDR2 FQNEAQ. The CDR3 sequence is CASSFTDRLSSGANVLTF. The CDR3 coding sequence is TGTGCCAGCAGCTTTACGGACAGGCTAAGCTCTGGGGCCAACGTCCTGACTTTC.

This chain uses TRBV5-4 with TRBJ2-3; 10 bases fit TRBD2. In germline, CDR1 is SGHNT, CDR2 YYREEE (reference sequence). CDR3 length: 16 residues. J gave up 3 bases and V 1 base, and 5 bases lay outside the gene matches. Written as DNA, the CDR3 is TGTGCCAGCAGCTTGAAGCGGGGGGGAGGGACAGATACGCAGTATTTT. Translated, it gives CASSLKRGGGTDTQYF.

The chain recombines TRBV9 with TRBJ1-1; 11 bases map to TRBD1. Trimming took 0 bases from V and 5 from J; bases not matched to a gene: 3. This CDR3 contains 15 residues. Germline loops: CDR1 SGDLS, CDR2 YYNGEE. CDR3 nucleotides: TGTGCCAGCAGCGTAGCTGGGACAGGGGGAACTGAAGCTTTCTTT. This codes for CASSVAGTGGTEAFF.

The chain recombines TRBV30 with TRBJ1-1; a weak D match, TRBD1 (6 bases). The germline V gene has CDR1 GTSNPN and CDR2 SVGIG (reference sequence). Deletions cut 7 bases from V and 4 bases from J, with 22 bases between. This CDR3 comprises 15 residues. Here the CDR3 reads CAFTSGGLLGTEAFF. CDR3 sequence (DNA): TGTGCCTTTACTTCCGGGGGGCTATTGGGCACTGAAGCTTTCTTT.

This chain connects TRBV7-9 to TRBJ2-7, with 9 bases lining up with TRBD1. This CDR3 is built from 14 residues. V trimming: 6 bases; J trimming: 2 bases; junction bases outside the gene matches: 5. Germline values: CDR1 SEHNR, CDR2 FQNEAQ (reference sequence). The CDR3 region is CASSPDRGAYEQYF. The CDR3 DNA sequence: TGTGCCAGCAGTCCGGACAGGGGTGCCTACGAGCAGTACTTC.

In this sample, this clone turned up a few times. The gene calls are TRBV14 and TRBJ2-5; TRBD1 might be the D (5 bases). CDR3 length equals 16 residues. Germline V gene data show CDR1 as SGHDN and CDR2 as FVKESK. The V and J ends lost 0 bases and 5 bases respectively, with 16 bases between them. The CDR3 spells CASSQDRAPLLETQYF. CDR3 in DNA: TGTGCCAGCAGCCAAGACAGGGCTCCATTGTTGGAGACCCAGTACTTC.

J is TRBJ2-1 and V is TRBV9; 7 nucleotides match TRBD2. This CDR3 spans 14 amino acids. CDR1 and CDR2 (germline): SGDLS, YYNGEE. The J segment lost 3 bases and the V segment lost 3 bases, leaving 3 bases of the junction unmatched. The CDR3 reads CASSASSGYNEQFF. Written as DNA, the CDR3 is TGTGCCAGCAGCGCCTCTAGCGGCTACAATGAGCAGTTCTTC.

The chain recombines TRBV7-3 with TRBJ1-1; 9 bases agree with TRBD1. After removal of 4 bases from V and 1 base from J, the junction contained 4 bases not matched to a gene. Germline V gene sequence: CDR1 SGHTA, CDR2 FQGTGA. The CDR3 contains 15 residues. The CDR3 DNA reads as TGTGCCAGCAGCTCCAAGGACAGGGGGAACACTGAAGCTTTCTTT. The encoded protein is CASSSKDRGNTEAFF.

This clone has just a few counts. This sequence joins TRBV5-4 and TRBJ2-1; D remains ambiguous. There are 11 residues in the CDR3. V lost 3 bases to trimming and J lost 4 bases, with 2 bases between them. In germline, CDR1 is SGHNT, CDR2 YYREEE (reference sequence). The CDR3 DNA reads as TGTGCCAGCAGCTCTTACAATGAGCAGTTCTTC. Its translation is CASSSYNEQFF. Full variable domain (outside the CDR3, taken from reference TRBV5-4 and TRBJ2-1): ETGVTQSPTHLIKTRGQQVTLRCSSQSGHNTVSWYQQALGQGPQFIFQYYREEENGRGNFPPRFSGLQFPNYSSELNVNALELDDSALYLCASSSYNEQFFGPGTRLTVL.

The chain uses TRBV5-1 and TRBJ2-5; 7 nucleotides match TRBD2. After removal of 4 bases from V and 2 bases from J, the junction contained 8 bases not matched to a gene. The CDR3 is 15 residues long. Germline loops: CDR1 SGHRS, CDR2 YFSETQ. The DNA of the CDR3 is TGCGCCAGCAGCCCTGGGACTACAAATCAAGAGACCCAGTACTTC. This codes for CASSPGTTNQETQYF.

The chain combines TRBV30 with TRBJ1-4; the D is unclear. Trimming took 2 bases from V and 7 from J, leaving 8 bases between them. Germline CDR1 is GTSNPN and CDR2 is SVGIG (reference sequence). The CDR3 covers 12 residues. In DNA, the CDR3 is TGTGCCTGGAGTCGACAAGGTGAAAAACTGTTTTTT. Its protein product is CAWSRQGEKLFF.